Listed below are T cell receptor beta chains from one sample, sequenced in a study of T cell changes during pregnancy in multiple sclerosis. Profiling relied on immunoSEQ multiplex PCR, and the TCRdb table lists in-frame clones only, not all of them. The data hold about 38,000 clones, with around 90% observed a single time. Sequencing was performed on CD4+ T cells from peripheral blood mononuclear cells, taken after pregnancy. The origin of the receptors is a female donor in good health, enrolled as a control in a pregnancy study. Both conserved end residues are part of each CDR3. Clone size, where shown, is once, few, many, or a class for clones that have expanded.

cdr3_aa: CASSLYGSPITNTEAFF; clone_size: -; v_call: TRBV5-4
cdr3_aa: CASGSPGLLSYEQYF; clone_size: -; v_call: TRBV12-5
cdr3_aa: CASSSAPLMNTEAFF; clone_size: -; v_call: TRBV11-3
cdr3_aa: CASSLDRNTEAFF; clone_size: few; v_call: TRBV5-1
cdr3_aa: CASSLGQGGADTQYF; clone_size: -; v_call: TRBV7-6
cdr3_aa: CASSPWQGLMNTEAFF; clone_size: -; v_call: TRBV2
cdr3_aa: CASSSGGGPYNEQFF; clone_size: -; v_call: TRBV7-9
cdr3_aa: CASSPAGVTEAFF; clone_size: -; v_call: TRBV5-1
cdr3_aa: CAIGTSGNSYEQYF; clone_size: -; v_call: TRBV10-3
cdr3_aa: CASSLGVGVGGASYEQYF; clone_size: -; v_call: TRBV7-6
cdr3_aa: CASSQELAGNNEQFF; clone_size: -; v_call: TRBV4-2
cdr3_aa: CASSFGGAQPQHF; clone_size: -; v_call: TRBV7-2
cdr3_aa: CASSQDYGTSIGGETQYF; clone_size: -; v_call: TRBV4-2
cdr3_aa: CASSPGQGPDTQYF; clone_size: -; v_call: TRBV7-7